Sequencing of this TCR beta chain was carried out in a study of CD8+ T cells in alopecia areata (dated by TCRdb to between 2017 and 2018). Broadly, across the study: Treated patients were enrolled in an open-label pilot trial of oral tofacitinib, 5 to 10 mg twice daily, for moderate-to-severe alopecia areata. Patients received tofacitinib for 6 to 18 months and were then followed off drug for 6 months to check for delayed response and recurrence. In treated patients, disease severity was measured using the SALT score, which gives the percentage of scalp surface area affected. The study used high-throughput TCRbeta sequencing to examine T cell clonal expansion in alopecia areata, in both the C3H/HeJ mouse model and human patients. Scalp tissue and sorted CD4+ and CD8+ peripheral blood T cells from patchy and totalis/universalis alopecia areata patients and from healthy controls were covered by human TCRbeta sequencing. Biopsies were taken from tofacitinib-treated patients at baseline and again at 4 and 24 weeks into treatment, and several of those patients also had a later scalp biopsy. Clonality in the scalp was compared among normal scalp (n=4), patchy alopecia areata scalp (n=8), and alopecia totalis/universalis scalp (n=8). The RNA source kit depended on sample type: the PAXgene miRNA kit for fixed scalp, the miRNeasy kit for PBMCs, and the RNeasy kit for mouse skin. Amplification of TCRbeta CDR3 regions was done by immunoSEQ multiplex PCR using 35 Vbeta forward primers and 13 Jbeta reverse primers. The paper's findings and limits, for the study overall: Compared with mice, TCR sequences shared between patients were less clear, possibly partly because of HLA diversity across the patient population. Unlike mouse skin, which is dominated by gammadelta T cells, normal human skin has resident alphabeta T cells that are also sequenced, and this complicates analysis of the scalp TCR repertoire. Because the treated cohort was small and included a single nonresponder, larger studies are needed to assess links between baseline CD8+ expansion and response. With tofacitinib, both scalp clonality and the number of expanded CD8+ clones among the top 100 scalp clones went down significantly. Compared with normal scalp, lesional scalp, particularly in alopecia totalis/universalis, had higher clonality and more expanded CD8+ clones, which suggests antigenic drive. During tofacitinib treatment, many expanded lesional clones stuck around in both scalp and blood, and this persistence may partly explain why relapse happens after treatment is stopped.

Library preparation was by the immunoSEQ multiplex PCR assay. To provide template for TCR sequencing, every sample had RNA extracted and reverse transcribed into cDNA. SuperScript III was used for first-strand cDNA synthesis, primed with a 2:1 mix of oligo-dT and random hexamers. A synthetic immune receptor repertoire was used to assess amplification bias, and residual bias was removed computationally. As for the original processing: Raw reads were preprocessed to remove errors, and CDR3 was defined according to IMGT conventions as the region from the conserved cysteine to phenylalanine. Clonality was calculated as 1 minus Shannon entropy normalized by log2 of the number of productive unique TCRs. CD4 or CD8 identity of scalp clones was inferred by cross-referencing scalp TCRbeta sequences with sorted blood CD4 and CD8 repertoires. In its TCRdb copy, this immuneACCESS table keeps in-frame sequences only and misses some clones. Where compared with another copy, unresolved V genes explain less than half of these, and the others have no known cause. For V, J and clone size, that table is used; D and trimming come from the DNA. Here the sample has 90,000 to 120,000 clones; roughly 89% occur a single time. The leading ten clones occupy less than 30% of the sample.

The time point label of this sample denotes: less than 25 weeks on oral tofacitinib. The treatment or condition label, as the study defines it: oral pan-JAK inhibitor, 5-10 mg twice daily. Peripheral blood and lesional scalp punch biopsies were obtained from patients with alopecia areata. PBMCs were isolated by density centrifugation and stained for CD3, CD4 and CD8, after which CD4+ and CD8+ T cells were sorted on a FACSAria. This clone was counted only a few times. Its recognized antigen is unknown. No much larger clonotype is one base removed from it; base qualities were not supplied. V lost 3 bases and J lost 6 bases; the stretch between them is 12 bases long. Including cysteine and phenylalanine, the CDR3 has 14 amino acids. Only the CDR3 DNA is retained, 42 bases long and in frame from the first base. The germline V gene provides CDR1 MGHDK and CDR2 SYGVNS.

The clonotype comes from a human donor with alopecia areata. The chain employs TRBV25-1 and TRBJ2-1, with a tentative D gene TRBD2 over 6 matching bases. The specimen comprised CD8+ T cells sorted from blood, sampled at week 24, from a patient treated with tofacitinib. Here is the DNA: TGTGCCAGCAGTGATTGGGGGGACTCCAATGAGCAGTTCTTC. Translated, it reads CASSDWGDSNEQFF.